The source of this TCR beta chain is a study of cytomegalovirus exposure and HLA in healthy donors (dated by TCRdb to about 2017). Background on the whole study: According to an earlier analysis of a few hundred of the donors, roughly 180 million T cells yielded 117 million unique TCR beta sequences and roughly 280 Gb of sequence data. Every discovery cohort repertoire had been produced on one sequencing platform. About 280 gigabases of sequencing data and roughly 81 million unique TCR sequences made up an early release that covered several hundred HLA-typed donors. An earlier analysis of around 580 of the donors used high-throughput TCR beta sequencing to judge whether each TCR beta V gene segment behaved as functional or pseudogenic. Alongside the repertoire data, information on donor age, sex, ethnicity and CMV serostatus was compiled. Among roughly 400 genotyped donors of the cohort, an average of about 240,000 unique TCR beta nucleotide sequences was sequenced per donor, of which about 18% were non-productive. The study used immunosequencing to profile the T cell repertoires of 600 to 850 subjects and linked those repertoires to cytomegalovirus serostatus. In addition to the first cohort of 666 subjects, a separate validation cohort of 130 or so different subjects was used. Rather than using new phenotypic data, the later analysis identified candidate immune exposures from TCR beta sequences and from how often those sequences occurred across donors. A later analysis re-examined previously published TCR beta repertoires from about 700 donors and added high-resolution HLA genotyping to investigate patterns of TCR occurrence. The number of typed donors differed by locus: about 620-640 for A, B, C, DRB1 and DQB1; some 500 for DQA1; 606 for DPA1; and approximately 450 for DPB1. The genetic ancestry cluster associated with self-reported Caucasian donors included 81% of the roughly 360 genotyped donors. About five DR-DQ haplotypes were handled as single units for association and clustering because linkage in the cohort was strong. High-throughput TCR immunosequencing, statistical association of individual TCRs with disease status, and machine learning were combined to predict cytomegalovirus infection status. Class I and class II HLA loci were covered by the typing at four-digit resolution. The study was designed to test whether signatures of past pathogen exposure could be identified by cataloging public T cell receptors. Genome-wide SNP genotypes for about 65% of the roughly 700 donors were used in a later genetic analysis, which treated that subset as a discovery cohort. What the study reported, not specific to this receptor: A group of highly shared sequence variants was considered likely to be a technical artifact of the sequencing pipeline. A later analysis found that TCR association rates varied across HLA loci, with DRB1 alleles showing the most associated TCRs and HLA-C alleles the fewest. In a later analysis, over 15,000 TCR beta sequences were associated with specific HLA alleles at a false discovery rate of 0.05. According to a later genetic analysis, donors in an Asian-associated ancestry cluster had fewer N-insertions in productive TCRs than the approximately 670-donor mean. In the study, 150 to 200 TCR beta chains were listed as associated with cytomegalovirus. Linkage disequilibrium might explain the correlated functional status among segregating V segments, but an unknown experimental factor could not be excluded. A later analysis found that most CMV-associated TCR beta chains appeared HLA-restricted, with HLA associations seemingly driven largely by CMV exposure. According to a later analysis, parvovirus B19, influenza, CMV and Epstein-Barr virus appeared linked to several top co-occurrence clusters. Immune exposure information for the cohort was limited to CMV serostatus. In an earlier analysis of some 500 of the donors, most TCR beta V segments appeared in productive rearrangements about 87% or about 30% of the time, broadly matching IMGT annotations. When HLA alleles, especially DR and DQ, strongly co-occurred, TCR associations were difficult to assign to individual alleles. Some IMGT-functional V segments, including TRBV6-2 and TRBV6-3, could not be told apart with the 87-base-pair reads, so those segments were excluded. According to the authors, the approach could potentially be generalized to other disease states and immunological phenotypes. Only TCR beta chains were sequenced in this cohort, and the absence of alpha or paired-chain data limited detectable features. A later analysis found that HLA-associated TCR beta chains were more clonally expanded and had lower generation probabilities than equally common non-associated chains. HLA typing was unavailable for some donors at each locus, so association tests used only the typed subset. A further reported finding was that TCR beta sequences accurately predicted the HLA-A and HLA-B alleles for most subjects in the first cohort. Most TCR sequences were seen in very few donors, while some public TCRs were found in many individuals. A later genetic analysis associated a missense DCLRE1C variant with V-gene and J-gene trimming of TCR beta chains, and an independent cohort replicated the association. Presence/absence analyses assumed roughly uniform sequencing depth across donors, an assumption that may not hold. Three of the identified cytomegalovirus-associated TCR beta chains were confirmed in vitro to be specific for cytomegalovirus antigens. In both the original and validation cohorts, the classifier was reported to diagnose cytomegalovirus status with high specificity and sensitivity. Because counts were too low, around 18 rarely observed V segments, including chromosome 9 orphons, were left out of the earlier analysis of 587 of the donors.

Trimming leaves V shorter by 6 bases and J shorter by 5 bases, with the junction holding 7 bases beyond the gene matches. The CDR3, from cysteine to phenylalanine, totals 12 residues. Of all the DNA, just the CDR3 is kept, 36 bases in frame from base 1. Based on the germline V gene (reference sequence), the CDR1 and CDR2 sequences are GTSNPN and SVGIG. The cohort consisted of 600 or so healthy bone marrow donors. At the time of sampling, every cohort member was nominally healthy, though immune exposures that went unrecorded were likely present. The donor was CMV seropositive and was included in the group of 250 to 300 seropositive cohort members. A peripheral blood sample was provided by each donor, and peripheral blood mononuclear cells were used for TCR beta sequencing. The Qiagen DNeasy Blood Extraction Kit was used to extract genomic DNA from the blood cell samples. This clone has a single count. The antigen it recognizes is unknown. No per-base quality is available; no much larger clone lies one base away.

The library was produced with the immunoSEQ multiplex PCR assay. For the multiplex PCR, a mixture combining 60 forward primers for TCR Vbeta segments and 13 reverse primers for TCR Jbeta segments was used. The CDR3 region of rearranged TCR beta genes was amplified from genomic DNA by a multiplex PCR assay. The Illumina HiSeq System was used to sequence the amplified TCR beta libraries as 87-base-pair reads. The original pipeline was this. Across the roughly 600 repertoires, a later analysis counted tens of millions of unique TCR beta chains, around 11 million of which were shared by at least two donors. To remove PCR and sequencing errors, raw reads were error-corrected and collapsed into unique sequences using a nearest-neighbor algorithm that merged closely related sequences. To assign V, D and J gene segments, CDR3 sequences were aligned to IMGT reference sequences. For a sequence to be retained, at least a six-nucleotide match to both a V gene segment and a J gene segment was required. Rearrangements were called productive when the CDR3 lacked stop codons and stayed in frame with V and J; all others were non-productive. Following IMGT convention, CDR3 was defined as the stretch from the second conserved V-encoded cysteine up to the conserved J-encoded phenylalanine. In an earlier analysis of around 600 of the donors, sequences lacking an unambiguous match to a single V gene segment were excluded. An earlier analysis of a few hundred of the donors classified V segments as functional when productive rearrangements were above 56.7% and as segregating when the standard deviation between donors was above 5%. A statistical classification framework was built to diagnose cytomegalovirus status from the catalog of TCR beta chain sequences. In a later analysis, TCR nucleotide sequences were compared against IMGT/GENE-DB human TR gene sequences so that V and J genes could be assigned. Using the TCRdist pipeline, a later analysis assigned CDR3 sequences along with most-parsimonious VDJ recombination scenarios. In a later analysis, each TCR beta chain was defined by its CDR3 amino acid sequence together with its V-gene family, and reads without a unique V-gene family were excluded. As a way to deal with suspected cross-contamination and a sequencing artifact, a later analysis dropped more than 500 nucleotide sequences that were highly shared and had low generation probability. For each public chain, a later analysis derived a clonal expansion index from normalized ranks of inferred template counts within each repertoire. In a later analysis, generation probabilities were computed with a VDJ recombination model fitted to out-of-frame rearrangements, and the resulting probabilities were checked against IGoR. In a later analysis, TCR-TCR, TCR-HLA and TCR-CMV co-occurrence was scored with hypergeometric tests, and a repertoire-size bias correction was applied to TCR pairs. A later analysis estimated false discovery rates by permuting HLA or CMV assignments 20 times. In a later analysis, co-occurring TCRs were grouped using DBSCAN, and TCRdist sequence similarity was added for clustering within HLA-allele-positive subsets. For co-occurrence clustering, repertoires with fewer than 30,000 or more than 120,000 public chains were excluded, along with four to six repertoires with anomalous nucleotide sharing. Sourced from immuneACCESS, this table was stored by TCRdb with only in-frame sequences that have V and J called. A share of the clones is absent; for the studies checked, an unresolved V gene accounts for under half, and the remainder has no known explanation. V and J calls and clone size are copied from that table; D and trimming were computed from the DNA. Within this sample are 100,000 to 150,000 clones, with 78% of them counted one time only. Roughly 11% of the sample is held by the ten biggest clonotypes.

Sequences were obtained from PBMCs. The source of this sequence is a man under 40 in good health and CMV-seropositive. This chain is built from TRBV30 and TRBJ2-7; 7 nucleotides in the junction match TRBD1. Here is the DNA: TGTGCCTGCGATCAGGGGGTCCACGAGCAGTACTTC. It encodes CACDQGVHEQYF.